This T cell receptor beta chain was recorded in a study of control samples from healthy donors and cancer patients. Only in-frame clones appear in the TCRdb table, and some are missing; sequencing was by immunoSEQ multiplex PCR. The table has tens of thousands of clones, 70% to 90% seen once; the top ten hold roughly a fifth. The source is a man between 25 and 39 years old in good health. Sequencing was carried out using blood.

CDR3 in amino acids: CASSVKRDTEAFF. The CDR3 DNA reads as TGTGCCAGCAGTGTAAAAAGGGACACTGAAGCTTTCTTT. This chain joins TRBV2 and TRBJ1-1; D call uncertain. The V gene's germline CDR1 is SNHLY and CDR2 FYNNEI. CDR3 length: 13 amino acids. V was trimmed by 4 bases and J by 3 bases, leaving 9 bases between them.